This TCR beta chain was recovered during a study of blood T cell repertoires in COVID-19 (TCRdb year 2020). Background on the whole study: Samples from collaborators originated in the United States, Italy and Spain and spanned both the acute and convalescent phases of COVID-19. The prospective study material was composed of cDNA or gDNA derived from T cells, B-cell-depleted T cells, or PBMCs. Subjects who had been exposed to COVID-19, were actively infected with it, or had recovered from it provided the deeply sampled blood TCRbeta repertoires that made up the dataset. A freely available public database, intended as a resource for researchers studying the immune response to SARS-CoV-2, is where the repertoires were released. The samples were drawn from the first 160 participants of the ongoing ImmuneRACE study and from 1,254 subjects provided by 6 global collaborators. The sample metadata nearly always contained a de-identified subject ID, COVID-19 status, age in years and sex. Where available, HLA class I and class II types were obtained from metadata supplied by the sample provider rather than from assay-based typing.

Overall study results and their limits: The quantity of clinical and demographic metadata differed by source and by participant and was supplied without curation.

As to this clone: Its specific antigen is unknown. No qualities accompany the bases; no much larger clone lies one base away.

Enrolling through a virtual design, the prospective study's participants ranged in age from roughly 18 to 90 years and lived across some 23 United States geographic areas. Cohort assignment in the prospective study relied on participant-reported clinical history from a screening survey and a study questionnaire. For ImmuneRACE Cohort 3, a participant was defined as recovered based on two consecutive negative NP/OP PCR tests, clearance by a healthcare professional, or resolution of symptoms. In the prospective study, mobile phlebotomists collected whole blood, serum and a nasopharyngeal or oropharyngeal swab from each participant. Participants in the prospective study had the option to provide additional blood draws and questionnaires over an approximately 2-month period. Before DNA extraction, blood samples from the prospective study were shipped at room temperature or frozen. CDR1 SGDLS and CDR2 YYNGEE were looked up in the germline V gene. V lost 0 bases and J lost 5 bases; the stretch between them is 11 bases long. The CDR3, cysteine through phenylalanine, is 14 amino acids long. Just CDR3 DNA is preserved here, 42 bases in frame from base 1.

The immunoSEQ Assay, a bias-controlled multiplex PCR, was used to amplify TCRbeta CDR3 regions from genomic DNA. As for the authors' bioinformatics: The number of nucleated cells in each sample was estimated from the amplification of reference gene primers within the assay. To quantify the absolute abundance of each unique TCRbeta CDR3 rearrangement, sequence reads were collapsed and filtered. For each sample, productive Simpson clonality was calculated as the square root of Simpson's diversity index across productive rearrangements. Not all clones reach the TCRdb copy of this immuneACCESS table, which keeps in-frame sequences only. Checked studies attribute under half of the gap to unresolved V genes and leave the rest unexplained. V, J and clone size reflect that table, while D and trimming were determined from the DNA. The sample table records around 280,000 clones; 89% of these occur just once. The leading ten clones occupy about 1.7% of the sample.

Sequences were obtained from PBMCs or T cells enriched from blood (not recorded which). The chain is made from TRBV9 and TRBJ1-2, and TRBD1 may be the D gene, going by 6 matching bases. This TCR was recovered from a middle-aged woman who had recovered from COVID-19. The nucleotide sequence is TGTGCCAGCAGCGTAGGGGGGCTAGATTATGGCTACACCTTC. Translated, it gives CASSVGGLDYGYTF. The CDR3, completed at both ends by the reference TRBV9 and TRBJ1-2 genes, gives the full variable domain DSGVTQTPKHLITATGQRVTLRCSPRSGDLSVYWYQQSLDQGLQFLIQYYNGEERAKGNILERFSAQQFPDLHSELNLSSLELGDSALYFCASSVGGLDYGYTFGSGTRLTVV.